This T cell receptor beta chain was identified during a study of cytomegalovirus exposure and HLA in healthy donors. Sequencing used immunoSEQ multiplex PCR; TCRdb keeps in-frame clones, though not all of them. The sample holds about 120,000 clones, roughly 90% seen once. Broader study findings: In vitro data verified a few CMV-associated chains as specific for CMV antigens. TCR beta chains numbering some 150 were designated cytomegalovirus-associated.

The donors were members of the validation cohort, which comprised 90 to 150 subjects and was separate from the first cohort of roughly 700 subjects. V shed 5 bases, J shed 6 bases, and the junction held 9 bases outside the gene matches. CDR1 is SGHTA, CDR2 FQGNSA, per germline. CDR3 length: 16 residues. Concerning this clone: Antigen specificity is unknown.

This clonotype was sampled from a woman aged 18 to 35 in good health and CMV-seronegative. This sequence joins TRBV7-2 and TRBJ2-7; 14 nucleotides agree with TRBD2. The sample comprised PBMCs. In DNA, the CDR3 is TGTGCCAGCAGCCCTAGACTAGCGGGAGGGAGGGGCGAGCAGTACTTC. Translating gives CASSPRLAGGRGEQYF. Drawing the rest from reference TRBV7-2 and TRBJ2-7, the complete variable domain is GAGVSQSPSNKVTEKGKDVELRCDPISGHTALYWYRQSLGQGLEFLIYFQGNSAPDKSGLPSDRFSAERTGGSVSTLTIQRTQQEDSAVYLCASSPRLAGGRGEQYFGPGTRLTVT.